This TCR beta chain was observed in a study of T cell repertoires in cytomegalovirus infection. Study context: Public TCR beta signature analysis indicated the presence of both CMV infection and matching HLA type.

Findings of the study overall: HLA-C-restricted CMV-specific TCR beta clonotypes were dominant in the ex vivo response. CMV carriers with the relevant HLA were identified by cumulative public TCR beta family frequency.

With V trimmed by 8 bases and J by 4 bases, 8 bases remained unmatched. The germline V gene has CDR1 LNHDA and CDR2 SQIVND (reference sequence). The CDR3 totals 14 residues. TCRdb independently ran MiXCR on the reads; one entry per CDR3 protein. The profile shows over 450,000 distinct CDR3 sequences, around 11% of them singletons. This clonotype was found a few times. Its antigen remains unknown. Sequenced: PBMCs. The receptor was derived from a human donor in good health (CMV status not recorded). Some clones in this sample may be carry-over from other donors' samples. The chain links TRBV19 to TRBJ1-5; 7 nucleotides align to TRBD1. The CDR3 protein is CASHPGGGNQPQHF. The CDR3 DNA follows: TGTGCCAGTCACCCAGGGGGGGGGAATCAGCCCCAGCATTTT.